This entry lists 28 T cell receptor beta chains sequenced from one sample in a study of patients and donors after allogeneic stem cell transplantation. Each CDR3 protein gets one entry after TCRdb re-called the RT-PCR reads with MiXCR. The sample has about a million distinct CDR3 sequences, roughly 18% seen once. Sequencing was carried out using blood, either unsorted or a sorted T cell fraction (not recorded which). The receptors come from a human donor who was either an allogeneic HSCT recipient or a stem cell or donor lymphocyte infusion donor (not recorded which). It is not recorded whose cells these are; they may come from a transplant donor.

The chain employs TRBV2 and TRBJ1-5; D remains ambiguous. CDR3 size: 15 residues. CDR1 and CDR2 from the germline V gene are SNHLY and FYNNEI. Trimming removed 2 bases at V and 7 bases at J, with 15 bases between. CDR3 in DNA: TGTGCCAGCAGTGAACGCGGAGGGTCGGCACAGCCCCAGCATTTT. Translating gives CASSERGGSAQPQHF.

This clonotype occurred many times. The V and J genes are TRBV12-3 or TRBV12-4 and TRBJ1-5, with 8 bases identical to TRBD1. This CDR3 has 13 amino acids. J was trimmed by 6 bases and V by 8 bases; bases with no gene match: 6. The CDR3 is CASWSGGFQPQHF. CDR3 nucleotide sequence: TGTGCCAGCTGGTCAGGGGGCTTTCAGCCCCAGCATTTT.

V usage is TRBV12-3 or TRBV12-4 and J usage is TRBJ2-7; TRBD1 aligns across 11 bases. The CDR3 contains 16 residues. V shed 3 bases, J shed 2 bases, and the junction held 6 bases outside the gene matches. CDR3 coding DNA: TGTGCCAGCAGTTTGACCGGGACAGGGGGGACCTACGAGCAGTACTTC. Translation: CASSLTGTGGTYEQYF.

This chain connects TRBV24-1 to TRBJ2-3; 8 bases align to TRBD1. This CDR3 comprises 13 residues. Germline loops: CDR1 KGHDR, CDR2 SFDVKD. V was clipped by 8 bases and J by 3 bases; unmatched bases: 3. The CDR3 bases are TGTGCCACCAAACAGGGGGTAACAGATACGCAGTATTTT. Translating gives CATKQGVTDTQYF.

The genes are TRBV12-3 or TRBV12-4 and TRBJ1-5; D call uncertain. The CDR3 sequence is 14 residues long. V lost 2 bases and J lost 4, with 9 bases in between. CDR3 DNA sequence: TGTGCCAGCAGTTTAAGGAGGTCGAATCAGCCCCAGCATTTT. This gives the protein CASSLRRSNQPQHF.

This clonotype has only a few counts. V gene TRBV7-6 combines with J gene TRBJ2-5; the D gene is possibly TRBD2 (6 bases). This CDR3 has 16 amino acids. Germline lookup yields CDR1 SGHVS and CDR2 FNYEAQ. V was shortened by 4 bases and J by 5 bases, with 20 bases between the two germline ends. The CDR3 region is CASSSTHTSIIETQYF. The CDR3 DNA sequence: TGTGCCAGCAGCTCCACCCACACTAGCATAATTGAGACCCAGTACTTC. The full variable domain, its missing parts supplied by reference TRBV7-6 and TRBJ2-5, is GAGVSQSPRYKVTKRGQDVALRCDPISGHVSLYWYRQALGQGPEFLTYFNYEAQQDKSGLPNDRFSAERPEGSISTLTIQRTEQRDSAMYRCASSSTHTSIIETQYFGPGTRLLVL.

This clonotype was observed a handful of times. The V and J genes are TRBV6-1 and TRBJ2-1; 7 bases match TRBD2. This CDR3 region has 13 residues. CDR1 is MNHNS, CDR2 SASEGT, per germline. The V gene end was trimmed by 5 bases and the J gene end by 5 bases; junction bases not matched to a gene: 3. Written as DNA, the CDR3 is TGTGCCAGCAGTCCTAGCGGCGACAATGAGCAGTTCTTC. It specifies CASSPSGDNEQFF.

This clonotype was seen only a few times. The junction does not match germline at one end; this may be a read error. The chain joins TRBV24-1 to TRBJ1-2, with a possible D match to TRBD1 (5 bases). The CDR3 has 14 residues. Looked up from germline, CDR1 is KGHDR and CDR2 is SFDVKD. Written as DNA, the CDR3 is TGTGCCGCCAGTGACGCCGGGACGGACTATGGCTACACCTTC. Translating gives CAASDAGTDYGYTF.

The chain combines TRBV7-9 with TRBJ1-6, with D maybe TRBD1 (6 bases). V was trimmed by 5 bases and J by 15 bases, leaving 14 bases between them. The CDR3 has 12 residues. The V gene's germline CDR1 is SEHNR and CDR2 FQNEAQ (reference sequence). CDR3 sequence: CASSLTGFHLHF. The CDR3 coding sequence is TGTGCCAGCAGCCTCACAGGGTTTCACCTCCACTTT. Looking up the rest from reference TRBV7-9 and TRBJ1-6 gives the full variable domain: DTGVSQNPRHKITKRGQNVTFRCDPISEHNRLYWYRQTLGQGPEFLTYFQNEAQLEKSRLLSDRFSAERPKGSFSTLEIQRTEQGDSAMYLCASSLTGFHLHFGNGTRLTVT.

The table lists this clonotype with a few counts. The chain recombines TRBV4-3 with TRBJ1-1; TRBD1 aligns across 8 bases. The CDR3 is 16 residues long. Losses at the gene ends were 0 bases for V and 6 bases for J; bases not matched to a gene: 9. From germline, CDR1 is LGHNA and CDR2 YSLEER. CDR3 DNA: TGCGCCAGCAGCCAAGATTTTAGACAGGGGTGGCCTGAAGCTTTCTTT. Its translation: CASSQDFRQGWPEAFF.

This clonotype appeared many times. The CDR3 DNA follows: TGTGCCAGCAGTAACAGGGGCCCAGGCTACGAGCAGTACTTC. It specifies CASSNRGPGYEQYF. This sequence joins TRBV12-3 or TRBV12-4 and TRBJ2-7; 7 bases agree with TRBD1. This CDR3 comprises 14 residues. V was pared by 5 bases and J by 3 bases, with 7 bases of the junction left unmatched.

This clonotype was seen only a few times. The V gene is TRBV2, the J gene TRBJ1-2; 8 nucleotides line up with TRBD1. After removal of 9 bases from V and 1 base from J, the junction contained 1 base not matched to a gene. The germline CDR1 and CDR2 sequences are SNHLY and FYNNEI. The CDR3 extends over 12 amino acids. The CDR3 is CARGQDNYGYTF. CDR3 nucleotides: TGTGCCAGGGGACAGGATAACTATGGCTACACCTTC.

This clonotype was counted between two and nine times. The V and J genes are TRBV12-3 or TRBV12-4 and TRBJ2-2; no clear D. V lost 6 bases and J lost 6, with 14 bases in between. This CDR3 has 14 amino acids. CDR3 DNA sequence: TGTGCCAGCAGCCCAGACTGGGTCTCCGGGGAGCTGTTTTTT. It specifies CASSPDWVSGELFF.

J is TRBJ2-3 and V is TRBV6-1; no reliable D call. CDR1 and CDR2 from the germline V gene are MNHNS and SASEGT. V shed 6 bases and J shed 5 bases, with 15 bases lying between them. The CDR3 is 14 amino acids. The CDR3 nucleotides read TGTGCCAGCAGCCGACGGGTAGCTAAAGATACGCAGTATTTT. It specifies CASSRRVAKDTQYF.

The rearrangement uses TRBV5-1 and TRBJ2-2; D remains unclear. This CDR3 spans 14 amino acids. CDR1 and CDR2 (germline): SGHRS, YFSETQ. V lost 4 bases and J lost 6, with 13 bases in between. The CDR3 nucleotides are TGCGCCAGCAGCCACAATCAACACGCCGGGGAGCTGTTTTTT. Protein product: CASSHNQHAGELFF.

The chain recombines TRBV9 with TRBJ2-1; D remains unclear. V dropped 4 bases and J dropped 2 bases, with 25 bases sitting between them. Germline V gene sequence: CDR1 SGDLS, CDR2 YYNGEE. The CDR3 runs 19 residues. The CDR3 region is CASSPSESPNRGAYNEQFF. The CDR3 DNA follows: TGTGCCAGCAGCCCGTCCGAGTCCCCTAACCGTGGGGCCTACAATGAGCAGTTCTTC.

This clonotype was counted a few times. The DNA of the CDR3 is TGTGCCAGCAGAGGACAGCCCACCGGGGAGCTGTTTTTT. Protein sequence: CASRGQPTGELFF. The genes are TRBV7-2 and TRBJ2-2; D perhaps matches TRBD1 (6 bases). This CDR3 has 13 amino acids. The V end lost 6 bases, the J end lost 4 bases, and 9 bases lay between the germline ends. CDR1 SGHTA and CDR2 FQGNSA come from the germline V gene.

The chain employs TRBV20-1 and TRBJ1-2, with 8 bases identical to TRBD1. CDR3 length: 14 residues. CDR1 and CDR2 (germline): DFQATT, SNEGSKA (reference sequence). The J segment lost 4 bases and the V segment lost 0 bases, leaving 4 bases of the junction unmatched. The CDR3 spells CSARDRTGSYGYTF. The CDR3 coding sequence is TGCAGTGCTAGAGATCGGACAGGGAGCTATGGCTACACCTTC.

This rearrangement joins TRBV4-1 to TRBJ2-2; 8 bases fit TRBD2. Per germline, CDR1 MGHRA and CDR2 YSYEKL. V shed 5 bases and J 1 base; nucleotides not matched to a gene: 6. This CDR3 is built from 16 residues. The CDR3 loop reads CASSKAGTRNTGELFF. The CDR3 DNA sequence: TGCGCCAGCAGCAAGGCCGGGACTAGGAACACCGGGGAGCTGTTTTTT.

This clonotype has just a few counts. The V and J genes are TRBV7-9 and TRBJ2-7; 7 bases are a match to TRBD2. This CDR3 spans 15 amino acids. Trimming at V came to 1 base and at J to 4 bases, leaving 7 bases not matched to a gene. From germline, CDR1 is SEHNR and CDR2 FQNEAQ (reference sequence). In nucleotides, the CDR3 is TGTGCCAGCAGCTTAGTAAGGGCGGGAGTTTACGAGCAGTACTTC. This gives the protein CASSLVRAGVYEQYF.

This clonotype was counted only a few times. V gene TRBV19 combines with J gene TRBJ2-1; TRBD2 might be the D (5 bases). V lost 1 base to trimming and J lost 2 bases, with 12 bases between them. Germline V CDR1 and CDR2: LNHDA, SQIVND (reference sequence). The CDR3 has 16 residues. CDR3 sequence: CASSIGTRGAYNEQFF. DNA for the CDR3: TGTGCCAGTAGTATAGGGACTCGAGGCGCCTACAATGAGCAGTTCTTC.

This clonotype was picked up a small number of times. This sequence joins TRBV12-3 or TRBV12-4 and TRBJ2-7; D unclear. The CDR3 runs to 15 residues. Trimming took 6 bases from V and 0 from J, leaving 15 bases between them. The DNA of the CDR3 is TGTGCCAGCAGCCGCTACACCGGGTCCTCCTACGAGCAGTACTTC. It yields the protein CASSRYTGSSYEQYF.

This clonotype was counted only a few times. The CDR3 spells CASSRRRSSGNTIYF. The CDR3 DNA reads as TGTGCCAGCAGCCGTCGACGGAGCTCTGGAAACACCATATATTTT. V and J are TRBV3-1 and TRBJ1-3, with D unresolved. CDR3 length: 15 amino acids. Germline V CDR1 and CDR2: LGHDT, YNNKEL (reference sequence). Trimming removed 4 bases at V and 0 bases at J, with 10 bases between.

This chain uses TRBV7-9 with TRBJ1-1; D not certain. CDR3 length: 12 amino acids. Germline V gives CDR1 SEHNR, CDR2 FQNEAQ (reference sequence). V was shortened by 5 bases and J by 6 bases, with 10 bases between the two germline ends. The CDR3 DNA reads TGTGCCAGCAGCGTGGAAGGAGCTGAAGCTTTCTTT. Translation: CASSVEGAEAFF.

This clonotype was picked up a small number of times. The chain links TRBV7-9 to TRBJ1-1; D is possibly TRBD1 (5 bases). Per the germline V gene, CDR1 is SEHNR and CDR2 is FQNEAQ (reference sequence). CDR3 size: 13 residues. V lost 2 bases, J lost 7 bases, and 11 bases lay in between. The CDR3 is CASSLLSGLEAFF. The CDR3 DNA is TGTGCCAGCAGCTTACTGTCGGGACTTGAAGCTTTCTTT.

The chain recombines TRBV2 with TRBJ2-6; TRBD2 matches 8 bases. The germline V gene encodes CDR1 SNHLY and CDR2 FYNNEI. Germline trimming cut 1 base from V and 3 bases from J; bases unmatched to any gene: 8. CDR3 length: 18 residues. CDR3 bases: TGTGCCAGCAGTGAAGAGTCCGGGGGGGGCGTTGGGGCCAACGTCCTGACTTTC. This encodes CASSEESGGGVGANVLTF.

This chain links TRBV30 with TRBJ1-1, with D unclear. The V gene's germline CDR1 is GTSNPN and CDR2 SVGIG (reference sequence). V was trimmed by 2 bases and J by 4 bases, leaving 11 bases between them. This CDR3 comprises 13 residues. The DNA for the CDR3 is TGTGCCTGGAGTACCAGGTCTGGCACTGAAGCTTTCTTT. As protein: CAWSTRSGTEAFF. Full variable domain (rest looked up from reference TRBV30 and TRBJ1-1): SQTIHQWPATLVQPVGSPLSLECTVEGTSNPNLYWYRQAAGRGLQLLFYSVGIGQISSEVPQNLSASRPQDRQFILSSKKLLLSDSGFYLCAWSTRSGTEAFFGQGTRLTVV.

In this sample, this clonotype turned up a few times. CDR3 bases: TGTGCCAGCAGTACCACAGGGAATATTAACACCGGGGAGCTGTTTTTT. Its protein is CASSTTGNINTGELFF. V is TRBV12-3 or TRBV12-4 and J is TRBJ2-2; tentative D call: TRBD1 (6 bases). V was clipped by 5 bases and J by 2 bases, with 15 bases between them. CDR3 length: 16 residues.